These 20 T cell receptor beta chains came from one sample sequenced in a study of blood T cell repertoires in COVID-19. Libraries were prepared by immunoSEQ multiplex PCR; TCRdb keeps only in-frame clonotypes and omits some of them. The repertoire holds a few hundred thousand clones, with 89% as singletons. Sequenced material: peripheral blood. These receptors were collected from a woman in her forties who had recovered from COVID-19.

This clone was detected only once. The chain couples TRBV27 to TRBJ2-5, with D perhaps TRBD2 (6 bases). Looked up from germline, CDR1 is MNHEY and CDR2 is SMNVEV (reference sequence). Trimming pared 7 bases from V and 7 bases from J, leaving 19 bases between. This CDR3 region has 14 residues. The DNA of the CDR3 is TGTGCCAGCACCGGCGCGGGGAGCCCATGGACCCAGTACTTC. It codes for CASTGAGSPWTQYF.

The chain recombines TRBV21-1 with TRBJ1-2. TRBV21-1 represents a pseudogene. This CDR3 region has 12 residues. The CDR3 region has the DNA TGTGCCAGCAGCAGGCGGTTCTATGGCTACACCTTC. It encodes CASSRRFYGYTF.

This clone turned up a few times. The J gene is TRBJ2-7, the V gene TRBV29-1; 7 nucleotides agree with TRBD1. Germline trimming cut 0 bases from V and 2 bases from J; bases unmatched to any gene: 4. There are 14 residues in the CDR3. Germline V gene lookup returns CDR1 SQVTM and CDR2 ANQGSEA. The CDR3: CSVEEETGTYEQYF. CDR3 nucleotides: TGCAGCGTTGAAGAGGAGACAGGGACCTACGAGCAGTACTTC.

In the case of this clone: The sample holds other DNA sequences that translate to the same CDR3. The chain recombines TRBV18 with TRBJ2-7; D remains ambiguous. Trimming took off 3 bases at V and 0 bases at J, with 6 bases between the two ends. CDR3 size: 13 residues. The V gene's germline CDR1 is KGHSH and CDR2 LQKENI. The CDR3 here is CASSPPSSYEQYV. The CDR3 DNA sequence: TGTGCCAGCTCACCTCCGAGCTCCTACGAGCAGTACGTC.

CDR3 nucleotides: TGTGCCAGCAGTGAGGTCGCGGAGGGGGAGACCCAGTACTTC. Protein sequence: CASSEVAEGETQYF. The chain has TRBV2 and TRBJ2-5, with a weak D call TRBD2 (6 bases). The CDR3 extends over 14 amino acids. Germline lookup yields CDR1 SNHLY and CDR2 FYNNEI. The ends were cut back, 3 bases at V and 5 bases at J, with 13 bases in the middle. Filled out from reference TRBV2 and TRBJ2-5, the complete variable domain reads EPEVTQTPSHQVTQMGQEVILRCVPISNHLYFYWYRQILGQKVEFLVSFYNNEISEKSEIFDDQFSVERPDGSNFTLKIRSTKLEDSAMYFCASSEVAEGETQYFGPGTRLLVL.

The chain uses TRBV6-6 and TRBJ1-2; 7 nucleotides match TRBD1. Trimming at V came to 6 bases and at J to 4 bases, leaving 8 bases not matched to a gene. The CDR3 loop spans 14 amino acids. Per germline, CDR1 MNHNY and CDR2 SVGAGI (reference sequence). CDR3 protein: CASSDGTVAYGYTF. The CDR3 DNA follows: TGTGCCAGCAGCGATGGGACAGTTGCCTATGGCTACACCTTC.

The chain is built from TRBV4-3 and TRBJ2-3; D may be TRBD2 (6 bases). Germline CDR1 reads LGHNA; CDR2 reads YSLEER. This CDR3 is 17 amino acids long. Trimming pared 0 bases from V and 5 bases from J, leaving 18 bases between. CDR3 nucleotide sequence: TGCGCCAGCAGCCAAGACCTCCGGGGTCCGGGGGAAGATACGCAGTATTTT. Translation: CASSQDLRGPGEDTQYF.

The J gene is TRBJ2-5, the V gene TRBV7-2; the match to TRBD2 covers 7 bases. The length of the CDR3 is 16 residues. Germline V lookup: CDR1 SGHTA, CDR2 FQGNSA. Trimming at V came to 5 bases and at J to 2 bases, leaving 11 bases not matched to a gene. CDR3 loop: CASSPVGGPNQETQYF. The DNA for the CDR3 is TGTGCCAGCAGCCCAGTGGGAGGGCCTAATCAAGAGACCCAGTACTTC.

The chain has TRBV9 and TRBJ2-1, with a tentative D call TRBD1 (5 bases). The CDR3 consists of 15 residues. Per germline, CDR1 SGDLS and CDR2 YYNGEE. V gave up 2 bases and J gave up 2 bases, with 11 bases separating them. For the CDR3, the DNA is TGTGCCAGCAGCGTTAGTGGGGCTACCTACAATGAGCAGTTCTTC. Its translation is CASSVSGATYNEQFF.

This sequence joins TRBV6-1 and TRBJ1-5; TRBD1 matches 11 bases. CDR1 and CDR2 (germline): MNHNS, SASEGT. CDR3 size: 15 residues. V was pared by 2 bases and J by 6 bases, with 3 bases of the junction left unmatched. CDR3 region: CASSERDRGFQPQHF. CDR3 nucleotides: TGTGCCAGCAGTGAAAGGGACAGGGGGTTTCAGCCCCAGCATTTT.

The gene calls are TRBV2 and TRBJ1-4, with D perhaps matching TRBD1 (5 bases). V lost 6 bases and J 7 bases, leaving 15 bases between the germline ends. There are 14 residues in the CDR3. CDR1 is SNHLY, CDR2 FYNNEI, per germline. The CDR3 DNA reads TGTGCCAGCAGCGCCGGGACTCGCTTTGAAAAACTGTTTTTT. This translates into CASSAGTRFEKLFF.

This clone was observed a handful of times. V usage is TRBV6-2 or TRBV6-3 and J usage is TRBJ2-1; 9 nucleotides align to TRBD2. The CDR3 runs 17 residues. CDR1 is MNHEY and CDR2 is SVGEGT in the germline V gene. With 0 bases clipped from V and 3 bases from J, the junction kept 6 bases outside the gene matches. CDR3 loop: CASSYSPTSGLYNEQFF. CDR3 coding DNA: TGTGCCAGCAGTTACTCTCCGACTAGCGGTCTCTACAATGAGCAGTTCTTC.

The chain couples TRBV15 to TRBJ1-5; TRBD1 is a possible D gene (5 bases). Germline values: CDR1 LNHNV, CDR2 YYDKDF (reference sequence). The CDR3 totals 14 residues. Trimming removed 0 bases at V and 4 bases at J, with 7 bases between. The CDR3 loop reads CATSRDPGNQPQHF. DNA for the CDR3: TGTGCCACCAGCAGAGATCCAGGGAATCAGCCCCAGCATTTT.

The V call is TRBV19, the J call TRBJ1-6; 7 positions match TRBD1. V lost 7 bases to trimming and J lost 4 bases; unmatched junction nucleotides: 7. Germline V gives CDR1 LNHDA, CDR2 SQIVND (reference sequence). The CDR3 runs to 15 residues. CDR3 nucleotide sequence: TGTGCCAGTAAACTCCGGGACAGTTATAATTCACCCCTCCACTTT. It encodes CASKLRDSYNSPLHF.

The genes are TRBV5-1 and TRBJ2-1; TRBD2 agrees at 8 bases. This CDR3 comprises 15 residues. With 0 bases clipped from V and 7 bases from J, the junction kept 6 bases outside the gene matches. Germline values: CDR1 SGHRS, CDR2 YFSETQ. This CDR3 reads CASSLVGTSSNEQFF. CDR3 bases: TGCGCCAGCAGCTTGGTCGGGACTAGTTCAAATGAGCAGTTCTTC.

The V call is TRBV15, the J call TRBJ2-5, with 8 bases that match TRBD2. The CDR3 is 15 amino acids. CDR1 and CDR2 from the germline V gene are LNHNV and YYDKDF (reference sequence). Trimming removed 5 bases from V and 5 bases from J; junction bases left unmatched: 10. The CDR3: CATSGAGVERETQYF. The CDR3 DNA is TGTGCCACCAGCGGAGCGGGAGTTGAGCGGGAGACCCAGTACTTC. The full variable domain, rest sourced from reference TRBV15 and TRBJ2-5, is DAMVIQNPRYQVTQFGKPVTLSCSQTLNHNVMYWYQQKSSQAPKLLFHYYDKDFNNEADTPDNFQSRRPNTSFCFLDIRSPGLGDTAMYLCATSGAGVERETQYFGPGTRLLVL.

The count of this clone is one. The chain recombines TRBV18 with TRBJ2-7; TRBD2 might be the D (5 bases). Deletions cut 2 bases from V and 1 base from J, with 6 bases between. Germline assignment: CDR1 KGHSH and CDR2 LQKENI. The CDR3 has 13 amino acids. CDR3 amino acids: CASSPRESYEQYF. The CDR3 DNA sequence: TGTGCCAGCTCACCAAGGGAGTCCTACGAGCAGTACTTC.

The chain employs TRBV6-5 and TRBJ2-1; possible D gene TRBD2, 5 bases. This CDR3 contains 16 residues. Per the germline V gene, CDR1 is MNHEY and CDR2 is SVGAGI. Trimming removed 0 bases at V and 6 bases at J, with 15 bases between. The DNA for the CDR3 is TGTGCCAGCAGTTACTCGAGTGGAGACTACCTCAATGAGCAGTTCTTC. Amino acids: CASSYSSGDYLNEQFF.

The chain employs TRBV12-3 or TRBV12-4 and TRBJ2-5; no clear D gene. The CDR3 consists of 13 residues. V was cut by 5 bases and J by 4 bases, with 11 bases left in between. The CDR3 reads CASSPGPLETQYF. CDR3 nucleotide sequence: TGTGCCAGCAGTCCTGGGCCCCTAGAGACCCAGTACTTC.

V and J are TRBV2 and TRBJ2-5, with 9 nucleotides matching TRBD2. The V and J ends lost 3 bases and 2 bases, in that order; junction bases with no gene match: 1. Germline CDR1 SNHLY, CDR2 FYNNEI. This CDR3 spans 14 amino acids. The CDR3 is CASSEAGGQETQYF. In DNA form, the CDR3 reads TGTGCCAGCAGTGAGGCGGGGGGGCAAGAGACCCAGTACTTC. Together with reference TRBV2 and TRBJ2-5, the CDR3 gives the full variable domain: EPEVTQTPSHQVTQMGQEVILRCVPISNHLYFYWYRQILGQKVEFLVSFYNNEISEKSEIFDDQFSVERPDGSNFTLKIRSTKLEDSAMYFCASSEAGGQETQYFGPGTRLLVL.